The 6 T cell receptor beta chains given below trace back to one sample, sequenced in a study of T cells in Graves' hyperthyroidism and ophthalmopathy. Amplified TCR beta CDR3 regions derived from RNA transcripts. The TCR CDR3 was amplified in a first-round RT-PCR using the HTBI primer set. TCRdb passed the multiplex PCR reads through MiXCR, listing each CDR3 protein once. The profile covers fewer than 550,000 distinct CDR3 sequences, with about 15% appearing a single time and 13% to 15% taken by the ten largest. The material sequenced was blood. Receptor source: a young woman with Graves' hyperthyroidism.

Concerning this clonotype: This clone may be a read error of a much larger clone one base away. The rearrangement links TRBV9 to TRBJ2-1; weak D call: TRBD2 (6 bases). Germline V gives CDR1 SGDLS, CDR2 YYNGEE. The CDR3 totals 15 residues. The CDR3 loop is CASSVPRLGVDEQSF. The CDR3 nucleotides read TGTGCCAGCAGCGTACCGAGACTAGGGGTCGATGAGCAGTCCTTC.

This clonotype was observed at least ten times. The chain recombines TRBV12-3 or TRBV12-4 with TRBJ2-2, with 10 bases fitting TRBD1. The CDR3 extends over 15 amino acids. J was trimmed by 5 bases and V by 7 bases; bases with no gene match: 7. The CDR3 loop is CASTPDRGITGELFF. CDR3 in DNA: TGTGCCAGCACCCCGGACAGGGGGATTACCGGGGAGCTGTTTTTT.

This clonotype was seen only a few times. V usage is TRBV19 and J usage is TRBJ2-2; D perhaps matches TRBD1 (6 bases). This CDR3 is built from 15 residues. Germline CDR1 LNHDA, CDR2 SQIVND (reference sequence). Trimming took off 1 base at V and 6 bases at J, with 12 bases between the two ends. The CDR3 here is CASSIGRGRAGELFF. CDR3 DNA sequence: TGTGCCAGTAGTATAGGCAGGGGTCGGGCCGGGGAGCTGTTTTTT. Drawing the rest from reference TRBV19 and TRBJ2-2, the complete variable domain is DGGITQSPKYLFRKEGQNVTLSCEQNLNHDAMYWYRQDPGQGLRLIYYSQIVNDFQKGDIAEGYSVSREKKESFPLTVTSAQKNPTAFYLCASSIGRGRAGELFFGEGSRLTVL.

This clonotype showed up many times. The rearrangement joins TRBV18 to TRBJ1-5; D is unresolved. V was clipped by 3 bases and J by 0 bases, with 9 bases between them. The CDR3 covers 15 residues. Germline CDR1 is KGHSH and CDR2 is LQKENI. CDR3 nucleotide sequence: TGTGCCAGCTCACCGGCGGGATATAGCAATCAGCCCCAGCATTTT. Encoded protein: CASSPAGYSNQPQHF. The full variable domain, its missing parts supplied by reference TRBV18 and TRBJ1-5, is NAGVMQNPRHLVRRRGQEARLRCSPMKGHSHVYWYRQLPEEGLKFMVYLQKENIIDESGMPKERFSAEFPKEGPSILRIQQVVRGDSAAYFCASSPAGYSNQPQHFGDGTRLSIL.

CDR3 region: CASQYGLAGRASSYEQYF. For the CDR3, the DNA is TGCGCCAGCCAATACGGACTAGCGGGGAGAGCCAGCTCCTACGAGCAGTACTTC. The rearrangement links TRBV5-1 to TRBJ2-7; 12 bases align to TRBD2. V lost 7 bases, J lost 0 bases, and 14 bases stayed unmatched. The CDR3 length is 18 residues. CDR1 and CDR2 (germline): SGHRS, YFSETQ.

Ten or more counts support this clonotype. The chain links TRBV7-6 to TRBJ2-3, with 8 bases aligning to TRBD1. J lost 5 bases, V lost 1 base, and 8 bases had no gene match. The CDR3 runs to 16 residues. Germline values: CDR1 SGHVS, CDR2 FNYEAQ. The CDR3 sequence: CASSLGTGGNGDTQYF. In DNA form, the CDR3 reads TGTGCCAGCAGCTTAGGTACAGGGGGTAATGGAGATACGCAGTATTTT.